These 19 T cell receptor beta chains were sequenced from one sample in a study of T cell changes during pregnancy in multiple sclerosis. Repertoires were generated with immunoSEQ multiplex PCR, while TCRdb's copy carries only in-frame clones and drops some. This sample yields 40,000 to 55,000 clones, of which roughly 93% are seen a single time; almost 4.5% belongs to the top ten. Sample: CD8+ T cells from peripheral blood mononuclear cells, taken in the first trimester of pregnancy. The receptors come from a female donor with multiple sclerosis, enrolled in a pregnancy study.

This chain uses TRBV2 with TRBJ1-2; TRBD1 matches at 8 bases. This CDR3 contains 12 residues. Germline CDR1 is SNHLY and CDR2 is FYNNEI. J was trimmed by 3 bases and V by 7 bases; bases with no gene match: 1. The CDR3 nucleotides read TGTGCCAGCATGACAGGGGACTATGGCTACACCTTC. It encodes CASMTGDYGYTF.

This CDR3 reads CASGVGAGIHYNEQFF. CDR3 coding DNA: TGTGCCAGCGGGGTGGGAGCAGGCATACACTACAATGAGCAGTTCTTC. V and J are TRBV13 and TRBJ2-1; a weak D match, TRBD2 (5 bases). Between the trimmed V and J ends, which lost 8 bases and 3 bases, there was a span of 20 bases. This CDR3 comprises 16 residues. Germline V gene sequence: CDR1 PRHDT, CDR2 FYEKMQ (reference sequence).

Of note for this clone: Other DNA sequences in the same sample also yield this CDR3. The rearrangement joins TRBV13 to TRBJ1-5; TRBD1 agrees at 7 bases. V was clipped by 0 bases and J by 2 bases; unmatched bases: 1. Germline CDR1 and CDR2: PRHDT and FYEKMQ (reference sequence). The length of the CDR3 is 15 residues. Written as DNA, the CDR3 is TGTGCCAGCAGCTTAGGCAGGGGGGGCAATCAGCCCCAGCATTTT. It codes for CASSLGRGGNQPQHF.

This chain connects TRBV28 to TRBJ2-1; 12 bases map to TRBD2. This CDR3 contains 17 residues. CDR1 and CDR2 (germline): MDHEN, SYDVKM. The junction had 6 bases not matched to a gene; V was cut back by 6 bases and J by 0 bases. CDR3 nucleotides: TGTGCCAGCAGCCGACTAGCGGGAGAATCCTCCTACAATGAGCAGTTCTTC. This sequence encodes CASSRLAGESSYNEQFF.

The chain carries TRBV29-1 and TRBJ2-7, with a possible D match to TRBD2 (6 bases). CDR3 size: 11 residues. Between the trimmed V and J ends, which lost 2 bases and 6 bases, there was a span of 8 bases. Germline V gene data show CDR1 as SQVTM and CDR2 as ANQGSEA. CDR3 coding DNA: TGCAGCGTTGAACGGGGGTTCGAGCAGTACTTC. This gives the protein CSVERGFEQYF.

V gene TRBV7-9 combines with J gene TRBJ2-7; 8 bases line up with TRBD1. The CDR3 runs to 15 residues. The germline V gene has CDR1 SEHNR and CDR2 FQNEAQ (reference sequence). Trimming took 5 bases from V and 6 from J; bases not matched to a gene: 12. The CDR3 coding sequence is TGTGCCAGCAGCCCCCGAGAGGACAGGGTTTTCGAGCAGTACTTC. Translated, it gives CASSPREDRVFEQYF.

This clone occurred once. V and J are TRBV15 and TRBJ1-1; D perhaps matches TRBD1 (5 bases). Germline lookup yields CDR1 LNHNV and CDR2 YYDKDF (reference sequence). The V gene lost 1 base and the J gene lost 3 bases, with 18 bases spanning the gap. This CDR3 contains 17 residues. The CDR3 DNA sequence: TGTGCCACCAGCAGAGCATGGTCAGGGACTCAGGACACTGAAGCTTTCTTT. It codes for CATSRAWSGTQDTEAFF. Full variable domain (missing parts from reference TRBV15 and TRBJ1-1): DAMVIQNPRYQVTQFGKPVTLSCSQTLNHNVMYWYQQKSSQAPKLLFHYYDKDFNNEADTPDNFQSRRPNTSFCFLDIRSPGLGDTAMYLCATSRAWSGTQDTEAFFGQGTRLTVV.

The chain has TRBV6-1 and TRBJ1-1, with TRBD1 identical over 7 bases. The junction had 7 bases not matched to a gene; V was cut back by 1 base and J by 11 bases. This CDR3 is built from 13 residues. Germline CDR1 MNHNS, CDR2 SASEGT. CDR3 nucleotides: TGTGCCAGCAGTGAAGAAGGGGGCGGCAAGGCTTTCTTT. As protein: CASSEEGGGKAFF.

The chain recombines TRBV2 with TRBJ1-1; possible D gene TRBD1, 6 bases. This CDR3 contains 13 residues. Deletions cut 8 bases from V and 4 bases from J, with 14 bases between. Germline V gene data show CDR1 as SNHLY and CDR2 as FYNNEI. CDR3 region: CASGGAEITEAFF. CDR3 bases: TGTGCCAGCGGGGGGGCTGAAATCACTGAAGCTTTCTTT.

V and J are TRBV7-3 and TRBJ2-1; 13 positions agree with TRBD2. CDR3 size: 15 residues. Germline V gene data show CDR1 as SGHTA and CDR2 as FQGTGA. The J segment lost 5 bases and the V segment lost 4 bases, leaving 2 bases of the junction unmatched. The DNA for the CDR3 is TGTGCCAGCAGCTCCGGGACTAGCGGGAACAATGAGCAGTTCTTC. This encodes CASSSGTSGNNEQFF.

This sequence joins TRBV29-1 and TRBJ2-7; weak D call: TRBD1 (6 bases). The CDR3 covers 15 residues. From germline, CDR1 is SQVTM and CDR2 ANQGSEA. V was cut by 3 bases and J by 1 base, with 16 bases left in between. The CDR3 protein is CSVDGARGSSYEQYF. In DNA, the CDR3 is TGCAGCGTTGATGGGGCTAGGGGGTCTTCCTACGAGCAGTACTTC.

The rearrangement joins TRBV6-5 to TRBJ2-3, with D possibly matching TRBD2 (5 bases). Trimming removed 4 bases at V and 5 bases at J, with 13 bases between. The germline gives CDR1 MNHEY, CDR2 SVGAGI. The CDR3 covers 14 residues. Here the CDR3 reads CASSSEGSLDTQYF. DNA of the CDR3: TGTGCCAGCAGTTCAGAGGGCAGTTTAGATACGCAGTATTTT.

The chain links TRBV27 to TRBJ2-1, with unresolved D. Trimming stripped 4 bases from V and 5 bases from J, with 12 bases between. Germline assignment: CDR1 MNHEY and CDR2 SMNVEV (reference sequence). CDR3 length: 14 amino acids. The DNA of the CDR3 is TGTGCCAGCAGTTACTACGTCGGTGACAATGAGCAGTTCTTC. Amino acid sequence: CASSYYVGDNEQFF.

The chain combines TRBV9 with TRBJ2-3; 12 nucleotides match TRBD2. Germline CDR1 reads SGDLS; CDR2 reads YYNGEE. There are 17 residues in the CDR3. J lost 1 base, V lost 4 bases, and 7 bases had no gene match. The DNA for the CDR3 is TGTGCCAGCAGCTCTCGACTAGCGGGGGCCGGCACAGATACGCAGTATTTT. Translated: CASSSRLAGAGTDTQYF. Full variable domain (rest looked up from reference TRBV9 and TRBJ2-3): DSGVTQTPKHLITATGQRVTLRCSPRSGDLSVYWYQQSLDQGLQFLIQYYNGEERAKGNILERFSAQQFPDLHSELNLSSLELGDSALYFCASSSRLAGAGTDTQYFGPGTRLTVL.

In this sample, this clone turned up once. The chain carries TRBV19 and TRBJ1-1; D perhaps matches TRBD1 (6 bases). Germline CDR1 is LNHDA and CDR2 is SQIVND (reference sequence). The CDR3 has 14 residues. V was clipped by 5 bases and J by 6 bases, with 16 bases between them. The CDR3 DNA reads as TGTGCCAGTAGTCTACAGGGACCTCCAGCTGAAGCTTTCTTT. Protein sequence: CASSLQGPPAEAFF.

This clone was picked up one time. This chain connects TRBV19 to TRBJ2-7, with D maybe TRBD1 (5 bases). The CDR3 sequence is 13 residues long. Trimming removed 5 bases at V and 3 bases at J, with 11 bases between. Germline CDR1 is LNHDA and CDR2 is SQIVND (reference sequence). Written as DNA, the CDR3 is TGTGCCAGTAGTTGGACACCGCTCTACGAGCAGTACTTC. The encoded protein is CASSWTPLYEQYF.

The chain carries TRBV9 and TRBJ2-7; TRBD1 matches at 10 bases. CDR1 and CDR2 from the germline V gene are SGDLS and YYNGEE. V shed 3 bases and J 4 bases; nucleotides not matched to a gene: 10. The CDR3 length is 16 residues. This chain's CDR3 is CASSAGAGTGVYEQYF. Written as DNA, the CDR3 is TGTGCCAGCAGCGCGGGGGCCGGGACAGGGGTTTACGAGCAGTACTTC.

J is TRBJ1-5 and V is TRBV4-1; perhaps TRBD1 as D (6 bases). Germline CDR1 is MGHRA and CDR2 is YSYEKL. The CDR3 contains 17 residues. Deletions cut 1 base from V and 4 bases from J, with 17 bases between. CDR3 residues: CASSQAFQEGGNQPQHF. Here the CDR3 DNA reads TGCGCCAGCAGCCAAGCCTTTCAGGAAGGGGGTAATCAGCCCCAGCATTTT.

V gene TRBV5-6 combines with J gene TRBJ2-2, with a possible D match to TRBD2 (6 bases). Germline assignment: CDR1 SGHDT and CDR2 YYEEEE. The length of the CDR3 is 13 residues. V lost 0 bases and J 7 bases, leaving 7 bases between the germline ends. The CDR3 spells CASSLVGSGELFF. CDR3 DNA sequence: TGTGCCAGCAGCTTGGTCGGGAGCGGGGAGCTGTTTTTT.